This TCR beta chain was recorded in a study of cytomegalovirus exposure and HLA in healthy donors. PCR primers comprised 60 Vbeta and 13 Jbeta primers. The table came from immunoSEQ multiplex PCR; TCRdb's copy has only in-frame clones and leaves some out. The sample consists of under 200,000 clones, around 84% of them appearing once. The specimen was PBMCs. This sequence was found in a woman aged 45-65 years in good health and CMV-seropositive.

Here the CDR3 DNA reads TGCGCCAGCAGCTTGGCCGGGGTTTCCTACGAGCAGTACTTC. Its protein is CASSLAGVSYEQYF. This chain connects TRBV5-1 to TRBJ2-7; D perhaps matches TRBD2 (5 bases). The CDR3 is 14 amino acids. The germline CDR1 and CDR2 sequences are SGHRS and YFSETQ. Deletions cut 0 bases from V and 1 base from J, with 8 bases between.